The 21 T cell receptor beta chains presented below share a single source sample, sequenced in a study of T cell changes during pregnancy in multiple sclerosis. Repertoires were generated with immunoSEQ multiplex PCR, while TCRdb's copy carries only in-frame clones and drops some. The sample consists of 35,000 to 40,000 clones, about 91% of them appearing once. The sample in question was CD4+ T cells from peripheral blood mononuclear cells, obtained in the third trimester of pregnancy. These receptor sequences come from a female donor with multiple sclerosis, enrolled in a pregnancy study.

The chain carries TRBV25-1 and TRBJ2-5; TRBD2 might be the D (5 bases). This CDR3 is built from 18 residues. Trimming took off 4 bases at V and 3 bases at J, with 24 bases between the two ends. The V gene's germline CDR1 is MGHDK and CDR2 SYGVNS. In DNA, the CDR3 is TGTGCCAGCAGTGCCACAAGGGAGCCCGTTGGATGGAAAGAGACCCAGTACTTC. Protein sequence: CASSATREPVGWKETQYF.

V and J are TRBV5-1 and TRBJ2-3, with D possibly being TRBD1 (6 bases). The CDR3 consists of 14 residues. Germline CDR1 and CDR2: SGHRS and YFSETQ. V gave up 1 base and J gave up 5 bases, with 11 bases separating them. As DNA, the CDR3 is TGCGCCAGCAGCTTGAATCAGGGGAGAGATACGCAGTATTTT. Translated, it gives CASSLNQGRDTQYF.

V usage is TRBV10-3 and J usage is TRBJ2-7, with TRBD1 matching over 7 bases. Losses at the gene ends were 5 bases for V and 6 bases for J; bases not matched to a gene: 10. The CDR3 spans 14 residues. Germline V lookup: CDR1 ENHRY, CDR2 SYGVKD. CDR3 sequence: CAISWTGEGSEQYF. In DNA, the CDR3 is TGTGCCATCAGTTGGACAGGCGAGGGGTCCGAGCAGTACTTC.

In its sample, this clone was seen once. The chain couples TRBV21-1 to TRBJ1-5; TRBD1 is the table's D call and was not checked against the DNA. TRBV21-1 corresponds to a pseudogene. This CDR3 has 16 amino acids. DNA for the CDR3: TGTGCCAGCAGCAAAGCGGGCGACAGGGGCAATCAGCCCCAGCATTTT. Its protein product is CASSKAGDRGNQPQHF.

This chain joins TRBV7-9 and TRBJ2-5; 9 nucleotides line up with TRBD1. Germline CDR1 and CDR2: SEHNR and FQNEAQ (reference sequence). With 6 bases clipped from V and 1 base from J, the junction kept 18 bases outside the gene matches. The CDR3 totals 19 residues. The CDR3 reads CASRGWDRERWGGQETQYF. The CDR3 nucleotides read TGTGCCAGCAGAGGTTGGGACAGGGAAAGGTGGGGGGGCCAAGAGACCCAGTACTTC.

This clone appeared once. CDR3 loop: CATADKRNQPQHF. The CDR3, as DNA: TGTGCCACCGCGGACAAACGCAATCAGCCCCAGCATTTT. The chain has TRBV19 and TRBJ1-5, with D maybe TRBD1 (5 bases). The CDR3 extends over 13 amino acids. V was cut by 10 bases and J by 2 bases, with 12 bases left in between. The germline V gene has CDR1 LNHDA and CDR2 SQIVND (reference sequence).

CDR3 sequence (DNA): TGTGCCATCAGTGGATCGACGGGTACGCAGTATTTT. This sequence encodes CAISGSTGTQYF. The chain combines TRBV10-3 with TRBJ2-3; D not resolved. The CDR3 runs 12 residues. Per germline, CDR1 ENHRY and CDR2 SYGVKD. The ends were cut back, 4 bases at V and 8 bases at J, with 10 bases in the middle.

The rearrangement uses TRBV7-2 and TRBJ2-1; 7 bases are a match to TRBD2. CDR1 and CDR2 from the germline V gene are SGHTA and FQGNSA. The CDR3 has 15 residues. Trimming removed 0 bases from V and 3 bases from J; junction bases left unmatched: 2. CDR3 sequence (DNA): TGTGCCAGCAGCTTAGCAGCGGGAAACTACAATGAGCAGTTCTTC. As protein: CASSLAAGNYNEQFF.

For the CDR3, the DNA is TGTGCCTGGAGTGTACAAGGGGGTTCGGGGACCCAGTACTTC. Protein sequence: CAWSVQGGSGTQYF. The chain is built from TRBV30 and TRBJ2-5, with a weak D call TRBD1 (6 bases). V lost 0 bases to trimming and J lost 7 bases, with 15 bases between them. The CDR3 is made up of 14 amino acids. Germline lookup yields CDR1 GTSNPN and CDR2 SVGIG (reference sequence).

V usage is TRBV28 and J usage is TRBJ2-5; D gene ambiguous. Germline V gives CDR1 MDHEN, CDR2 SYDVKM. The V and J ends lost 3 bases and 6 bases respectively, with 11 bases between them. CDR3 length: 13 residues. Written as DNA, the CDR3 is TGTGCCAGCAGTTTGACTTCCTTCCAGACCCAGTACTTC. Protein product: CASSLTSFQTQYF.

The genes are TRBV7-2 and TRBJ1-5, with 7 bases identical to TRBD1. This CDR3 contains 14 residues. The junction had 4 bases not matched to a gene; V was cut back by 5 bases and J by 3 bases. The germline CDR1 and CDR2 sequences are SGHTA and FQGNSA. The CDR3, as DNA: TGTGCCAGCAGCCGGGACAGAGACAATCAGCCCCAGCATTTT. It codes for CASSRDRDNQPQHF.

This chain joins TRBV7-2 and TRBJ2-7, with 8 bases aligning to TRBD1. Germline CDR1 reads SGHTA; CDR2 reads FQGNSA. J lost 7 bases, V lost 5 bases, and 13 bases had no gene match. The CDR3 contains 15 residues. CDR3 region: CASSDSGTGLREQYF. CDR3 DNA: TGTGCCAGCAGCGATTCCGGGACAGGTCTTCGAGAGCAGTACTTC. Combining the CDR3 with reference TRBV7-2 and TRBJ2-7 gives the whole variable domain GAGVSQSPSNKVTEKGKDVELRCDPISGHTALYWYRQSLGQGLEFLIYFQGNSAPDKSGLPSDRFSAERTGGSVSTLTIQRTQQEDSAVYLCASSDSGTGLREQYFGPGTRLTVT.

The chain employs TRBV5-4 and TRBJ1-3, with D maybe TRBD1 (5 bases). The CDR3 totals 14 residues. Germline CDR1 and CDR2: SGHNT and YYREEE (reference sequence). V shed 1 base and J shed 4 bases, with 9 bases lying between them. CDR3: CASSLQGAGNTIYF. In DNA, the CDR3 is TGTGCCAGCAGCTTGCAGGGTGCGGGAAACACCATATATTTT.

The genes are TRBV19 and TRBJ2-3; a possible D gene is TRBD2 (6 bases). The germline V gene has CDR1 LNHDA and CDR2 SQIVND (reference sequence). The CDR3 runs 16 residues. V lost 8 bases and J lost 2, with 20 bases in between. The CDR3: CASGSGTGTYTDTQYF. The DNA for the CDR3 is TGTGCCAGTGGATCCGGGACGGGGACTTACACAGATACGCAGTATTTT.

The chain recombines TRBV18 with TRBJ2-1, with D tentatively TRBD1 (6 bases). CDR1 is KGHSH and CDR2 is LQKENI in the germline V gene. V was clipped by 1 base and J by 4 bases, with 11 bases between them. The CDR3 length is 15 residues. The CDR3 sequence is CASSPQLDSYNEQFF. Here the CDR3 DNA reads TGTGCCAGCTCACCACAACTGGACAGTTACAATGAGCAGTTCTTC.

The rearrangement links TRBV28 to TRBJ1-4, with D possibly TRBD1 on 6 matching bases. Trimming shortened V by 4 bases and J by 7 bases, and 16 bases separated the two germline ends. The germline V gene encodes CDR1 MDHEN and CDR2 SYDVKM. The CDR3 loop spans 15 amino acids. CDR3 bases: TGTGCCAGCAGTTCCCCGGGGGGAGGGGGTGAAAAACTGTTTTTT. Translating gives CASSSPGGGGEKLFF.

The J gene is TRBJ2-1, the V gene TRBV4-1; 8 bases match TRBD2. V lost 2 bases to trimming and J lost 7 bases; unmatched junction nucleotides: 10. The CDR3 loop spans 16 amino acids. The germline CDR1 and CDR2 sequences are MGHRA and YSYEKL. CDR3 DNA sequence: TGCGCCAGCAGCCAACCCCCGGGACTAGGTCTTAATGAGCAGTTCTTC. This encodes CASSQPPGLGLNEQFF.

The chain combines TRBV7-3 with TRBJ1-1; TRBD1 agrees at 8 bases. The CDR3 loop spans 16 amino acids. The germline V gene has CDR1 SGHTA and CDR2 FQGTGA. V dropped 0 bases and J dropped 1; count of bases not matched to a gene: 4. CDR3 bases: TGTGCCAGCAGCTTAACCGGGGACAGGAGGAACACTGAAGCTTTCTTT. Its protein product is CASSLTGDRRNTEAFF. Variable domain in full (rest from reference TRBV7-3 and TRBJ1-1): GAGVSQTPSNKVTEKGKYVELRCDPISGHTALYWYRQSLGQGPEFLIYFQGTGAADDSGLPNDRFFAVRPEGSVSTLKIQRTERGDSAVYLCASSLTGDRRNTEAFFGQGTRLTVV.

The J gene is TRBJ2-1, the V gene TRBV5-4; 9 bases fit TRBD2. The V segment lost 4 bases and the J segment 5 bases; nucleotides outside the gene matches: 7. Germline values: CDR1 SGHNT, CDR2 YYREEE (reference sequence). The CDR3 contains 15 residues. CDR3: CASSASSGTHNEQFF. The CDR3 nucleotides read TGTGCCAGCAGCGCCTCTAGCGGGACGCACAATGAGCAGTTCTTC.

This clone has just a few counts. V is TRBV19 and J is TRBJ2-7; a possible D gene is TRBD1 (6 bases). V gave up 6 bases and J gave up 4 bases, with 13 bases separating them. In germline, CDR1 is LNHDA, CDR2 SQIVND (reference sequence). CDR3 length equals 13 residues. CDR3 DNA: TGTGCCAGTAGCGGACAGTCAAGGTACGAGCAGTACTTC. The encoded protein is CASSGQSRYEQYF.

This clone was seen a single time. The chain employs TRBV5-1 and TRBJ2-7; 7 bases line up with TRBD2. Germline CDR1 is SGHRS and CDR2 is YFSETQ. Trimming took 2 bases from V and 2 from J; bases not matched to a gene: 1. CDR3 size: 13 residues. The CDR3 reads CASSFAGAYEQYF. The CDR3 region has the DNA TGCGCCAGCAGCTTTGCGGGGGCCTACGAGCAGTACTTC.